The 5 T cell receptor beta chains below all came from one sample that was sequenced in a study of blood T cell repertoires in COVID-19. Sequenced by immunoSEQ multiplex PCR; TCRdb stores in-frame clones only, minus some. The sample consists of about 25,000 clones, around 82% of them appearing once. The sample taken for sequencing was peripheral blood. The receptors derive from an elderly man with active or convalescent COVID-19.

This clone was detected only a few times. The chain is built from TRBV4-1 and TRBJ2-7; D is perhaps TRBD2 (6 bases). Germline-derived CDR1 and CDR2 are MGHRA and YSYEKL. The CDR3 is made up of 15 amino acids. The V gene lost 1 base and the J gene lost 3 bases, with 13 bases spanning the gap. The chain's CDR3 is CASSQVPPGVYEQYF. The CDR3 coding sequence is TGCGCCAGCAGCCAAGTTCCTCCGGGAGTCTACGAGCAGTACTTC.

The chain is built from TRBV6-5 and TRBJ1-5; no clear D gene. V lost 6 bases to trimming and J lost 6 bases, with 9 bases between them. Germline CDR1 and CDR2: MNHEY and SVGAGI. CDR3 length equals 12 residues. The CDR3 bases are TGTGCCAGCAGCCGCTCGGGTCAGCCCCAGCATTTT. The encoded protein is CASSRSGQPQHF.

The chain is built from TRBV5-1 and TRBJ2-2; 9 bases match TRBD1. CDR1 SGHRS and CDR2 YFSETQ come from the germline V gene. This CDR3 contains 14 residues. Germline trimming cut 4 bases from V and 8 bases from J; bases unmatched to any gene: 6. The CDR3 here is CASSVQGAPGELFF. CDR3 bases: TGCGCCAGCAGCGTACAGGGGGCGCCGGGGGAGCTGTTTTTT.

The chain carries TRBV7-3 and TRBJ2-1; 8 positions match TRBD1. With V trimmed by 5 bases and J by 8 bases, 8 bases remained unmatched. The CDR3 has 14 amino acids. Germline V gives CDR1 SGHTA, CDR2 FQGTGA. CDR3 DNA sequence: TGTGCCAGCAGCCGTGGGACAGGAATTGATGAGCAGTTCTTC. It specifies CASSRGTGIDEQFF.

V and J are TRBV20-1 and TRBJ1-1, with 7 bases fitting TRBD1. This CDR3 has 11 residues. Trimming took 8 bases from V and 3 from J; bases not matched to a gene: 3. From germline, CDR1 is DFQATT and CDR2 SNEGSKA (reference sequence). This CDR3 is CSTGTDTEAFF. The CDR3 DNA reads TGCAGTACCGGGACAGACACTGAAGCTTTCTTT.